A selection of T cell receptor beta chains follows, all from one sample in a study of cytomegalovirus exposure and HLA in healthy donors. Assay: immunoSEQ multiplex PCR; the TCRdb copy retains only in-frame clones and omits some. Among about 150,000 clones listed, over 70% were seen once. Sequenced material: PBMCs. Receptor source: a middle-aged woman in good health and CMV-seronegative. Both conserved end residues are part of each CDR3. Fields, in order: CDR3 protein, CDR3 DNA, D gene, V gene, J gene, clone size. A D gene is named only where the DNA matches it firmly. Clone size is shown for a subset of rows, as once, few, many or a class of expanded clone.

CDR3aa: CASSPGTGFYEQYF; CDR3nt: TGTGCCAGCAGTCCGGGGACAGGGTTCTACGAGCAGTACTTC; d_gene: TRBD1; v_gene: TRBV27; j_gene: TRBJ2-7; abundance: few
CDR3aa: CASSYSGPILYYGYTF; CDR3nt: TGTGCCAGCAGTTACAGCGGTCCGATATTATACTATGGCTACACCTTC; d_gene: NA; v_gene: TRBV6-5; j_gene: TRBJ1-2; abundance: NA
CDR3aa: CASRFKSFTGELFF; CDR3nt: TGTGCAAGTCGCTTCAAGAGCTTCACCGGGGAGCTGTTTTTT; d_gene: NA; v_gene: TRBV12-2; j_gene: TRBJ2-2; abundance: few
CDR3aa: CASSQEWMSGTYGYTF; CDR3nt: TGCGCCAGCAGCCAAGAATGGATGTCCGGGACTTATGGCTACACCTTC; d_gene: NA; v_gene: TRBV4-1; j_gene: TRBJ1-2; abundance: once
CDR3aa: CASSYQTGRGYGYTF; CDR3nt: TGTGCCAGCAGTTACCAGACAGGGCGAGGCTATGGCTACACCTTC; d_gene: TRBD1; v_gene: TRBV6-5; j_gene: TRBJ1-2; abundance: NA
CDR3aa: CAISESISGAGPQHF; CDR3nt: TGTGCCATCAGTGAGTCGATTTCAGGGGCCGGGCCCCAGCATTTT; d_gene: NA; v_gene: TRBV10-3; j_gene: TRBJ1-5; abundance: NA
CDR3aa: CASNGQGRSYGYTF; CDR3nt: TGTGCCAGCAATGGGCAGGGTCGTTCCTATGGCTACACCTTC; d_gene: NA; v_gene: TRBV2; j_gene: TRBJ1-2; abundance: NA
CDR3aa: CASSLDLGDTDTQYF; CDR3nt: TGTGCCAGCAGCTTAGATCTGGGAGATACAGATACGCAGTATTTT; d_gene: NA; v_gene: TRBV7-8; j_gene: TRBJ2-3; abundance: NA
CDR3aa: CASTGGENEKLFF; CDR3nt: TGTGCCTCAACAGGGGGGGAAAATGAAAAACTGTTTTTT; d_gene: TRBD1; v_gene: TRBV10-3; j_gene: TRBJ1-4; abundance: NA
CDR3aa: CASSEGTLFYGYTF; CDR3nt: TGTGCCAGCAGTGAGGGGACACTATTCTATGGCTACACCTTC; d_gene: NA; v_gene: TRBV2; j_gene: TRBJ1-2; abundance: NA
CDR3aa: CASSLASSEQYF; CDR3nt: TGTGCCAGCAGCTTGGCATCCAGCGAGCAGTACTTC; d_gene: NA; v_gene: TRBV5-8; j_gene: TRBJ2-7; abundance: NA
CDR3aa: CASSGTTDNEKLFF; CDR3nt: TGTGCCAGCAGTGGGACTACAGATAATGAAAAACTGTTTTTT; d_gene: NA; v_gene: TRBV6-1; j_gene: TRBJ1-4; abundance: NA
CDR3aa: CASAWRQGTDTQYF; CDR3nt: TGTGCCAGCGCATGGCGACAGGGCACAGATACGCAGTATTTT; d_gene: NA; v_gene: TRBV6-1; j_gene: TRBJ2-3; abundance: NA
CDR3aa: CASSDSMRGLQAFF; CDR3nt: TGTGCCAGCAGTGACTCTATGCGGGGTTTACAAGCTTTCTTT; d_gene: NA; v_gene: TRBV6-4; j_gene: TRBJ1-1; abundance: NA
CDR3aa: CASSRPDSSEKLFF; CDR3nt: TGTGCCAGCAGCCGCCCAGACAGTTCTGAAAAACTGTTTTTT; d_gene: NA; v_gene: TRBV6-5; j_gene: TRBJ1-4; abundance: NA
CDR3aa: CASSPGTGVAYGYTF; CDR3nt: TGTGCCAGCAGTCCCGGGACAGGTGTCGCCTATGGCTACACCTTC; d_gene: TRBD1; v_gene: TRBV28; j_gene: TRBJ1-2; abundance: NA
CDR3aa: CASSGGGADQPQHF; CDR3nt: TGCGCCAGCAGCGGCGGTGGAGCGGATCAGCCCCAGCATTTT; d_gene: NA; v_gene: TRBV5-1; j_gene: TRBJ1-5; abundance: NA
CDR3aa: CAINLGSGFTDTQYF; CDR3nt: TGTGCTATAAATCTCGGCTCAGGGTTTACAGATACGCAGTATTTT; d_gene: NA; v_gene: TRBV10-3; j_gene: TRBJ2-3; abundance: NA
CDR3aa: CASSYRGHNQPQHF; CDR3nt: TGTGCCAGCAGTTACCGAGGGCACAATCAGCCCCAGCATTTT; d_gene: NA; v_gene: TRBV6-5; j_gene: TRBJ1-5; abundance: few
CDR3aa: CASSEAARDMTSNQPQHF; CDR3nt: TGTGCCAGCAGTGAAGCGGCCAGGGACATGACTAGCAATCAGCCCCAGCATTTT; d_gene: NA; v_gene: TRBV2; j_gene: TRBJ1-5; abundance: NA
CDR3aa: CASRSRSQGLTQYF; CDR3nt: TGTGCCAGCAGATCCAGATCACAGGGCCTTACGCAGTATTTT; d_gene: NA; v_gene: TRBV6-1; j_gene: TRBJ2-3; abundance: few
CDR3aa: CASSPSRGVEQFF; CDR3nt: TGTGCCAGCAGTCCTTCCAGGGGGGTAGAACAGTTCTTC; d_gene: NA; v_gene: TRBV28; j_gene: TRBJ2-1; abundance: NA
CDR3aa: CASRLRQGAGEQYF; CDR3nt: TGTGCCAGCAGGCTGCGACAGGGGGCTGGTGAGCAGTACTTC; d_gene: TRBD1; v_gene: TRBV6-5; j_gene: TRBJ2-7; abundance: NA
CDR3aa: CASSYSPGTGYTF; CDR3nt: TGTGCCAGCAGTTACTCTCCCGGGACAGGGTACACCTTC; d_gene: TRBD1; v_gene: TRBV6-5; j_gene: TRBJ1-2; abundance: NA
CDR3aa: CASSFGGTGGSYEQYF; CDR3nt: TGTGCCAGCAGCTTTGGCGGGACAGGGGGCTCCTACGAGCAGTACTTC; d_gene: TRBD1; v_gene: TRBV7-8; j_gene: TRBJ2-7; abundance: NA
CDR3aa: CAWSGRQTYSNQPQHF; CDR3nt: TGTGCCTGGAGTGGTCGACAAACATATAGCAATCAGCCCCAGCATTTT; d_gene: NA; v_gene: TRBV30; j_gene: TRBJ1-5; abundance: NA
CDR3aa: CASSSGTGLAAEAFF; CDR3nt: TGTGCCAGCAGCTCCGGGACAGGCTTGGCGGCTGAAGCTTTCTTT; d_gene: TRBD1; v_gene: TRBV5-4; j_gene: TRBJ1-1; abundance: NA